This T cell receptor (beta chain) originates from a study of T cells in Graves' hyperthyroidism and ophthalmopathy (dated by TCRdb to the late 2010s). General notes on the study: Peripheral blood was collected at initial diagnosis, before any treatment. A discovery cohort of approximately 97 patients, roughly 40 with Graves' ophthalmopathy and roughly 59 with stable Graves' hyperthyroidism, was used to find distinguishing TCR V-J signatures. An independent validation cohort of about 19 hyperthyroidism patients and 17 patients who later progressed to ophthalmopathy tested prospective prediction of ophthalmopathy. For training and testing, the 100 or so patients in the discovery cohort were randomly divided in a 7:3 ratio. Thyroid tissue and blood T-cell repertoires from six or seven Graves' hyperthyroidism patients were also compared in the study. After sampling, hyperthyroidism patients received methimazole starting at 30 mg daily, and ophthalmopathy patients received high-dose intravenous methylprednisolone. TCR Vbeta CDR3 sequencing of 140 or so peripheral blood samples (over 40 ophthalmopathy, 75 hyperthyroidism and about 17 progressor patients) is reported in the paper. The investigation overall reported the following: In cross-validation, a model built on a 13 V-J signature told ophthalmopathy apart from stable hyperthyroidism with roughly 87% sensitivity and 81% to 82% specificity, and in testing the same model reached 80%/75%. Most expanded thyroid clonotypes (frequency above 0.001) were also found in blood, which suggests that blood repertoires may mirror thyroid immune responses. No statistical method was used to set the sample size in advance, and investigators knew the group allocation. In validation, progression to ophthalmopathy was predicted by the model with approximately 67% sensitivity and nearly 75% specificity, a median of about 6.8 months before onset.

TCR beta CDR3 regions were amplified from RNA transcripts. The TCR CDR3 was subjected to a first round of RT-PCR using the HTBI primer set and the Qiagen OneStep RT-PCR kit. Libraries were constructed in a second round of multiplex PCR, after which size selection and purification were performed. Sequencing of the libraries was done on an Illumina HiSeq2000 using paired-end 100 bp reads. The authors' analysis ran thus. Raw data were processed with SOAPnuke, discarding reads with adapters, uncalled bases, mean Phred below 15, or no exact constant-primer or identifier match. COPE v1.2.5 was used to merge high-quality paired reads, and clonotypes were defined as unique nucleotide sequences. MiTCR v1.1 was used to align clonotypes to the IMGT TRBV, TRBD and TRBJ reference segments. Analysis was restricted to V-J combinations with a frequency above 0.0001, which covered 98% to 99.2% of repertoires. The TCS score was defined as F50 (clonal expansion) divided by E x V (chaos), with BLOSUM62-based TCRdist calculated between CDR3 peptides within each V-J. Welch's t-statistics and random forest reduced around 550 V-J features to under 15, which were used in a naive Bayes classifier (R e1071). Thyroid-blood repertoire similarity was quantified with the Morisita-Horn index. TCRdb reprocessing: public reads trimmed at Q25 with fastp, clones called with MiXCR, in-frame beta chains kept. Each CDR3 protein gets just one entry, which takes the most common genes and DNA from the rows behind it. These V and J calls originate from TCRdb's pipeline instead of the authors' own analysis. The sample data list roughly 560,000 distinct CDR3 sequences, and over 12% of these were observed just once. Around 4.1% of the sample belongs to the ten largest clones.

Taken from the germline V gene, the CDR1 and CDR2 loops are SGHAT and FQNNGV. There are 15 amino acids in the CDR3, from cysteine to phenylalanine inclusive. The sequence is cut down to CDR3 DNA, 45 bases in frame from base 1. V drops 4 bases and J drops 4 bases, leaving 13 bases in between. As for this clonotype: Its recognized antigen is unknown. Base-call qualities are not available, and no considerably larger clone is one nucleotide away.

Moderately to severely active disease, a Clinical Activity Score of at least 3, a NOSPECS grade of at least 4, and a duration under 3 months were present in ophthalmopathy patients. Patients with uncontrolled infections, other autoimmune diseases, pregnancy or lactation were excluded. Diagnoses were established on the basis of clinical symptoms, serum thyroxine and TRAb, thyroid ultrasound, and orbital computed tomography. PBMCs were separated from 10 ml of fresh peripheral blood using Ficoll-Paque density gradient centrifugation. Trizol reagent was used to extract total RNA, and RNA quality was then checked on an Agilent 2100 Bioanalyzer.

The origin of this receptor is a woman in her thirties or forties with Graves' ophthalmopathy. Material for sequencing was blood. The sequence joins TRBV11-2 to TRBJ2-2; the D gene remains uncertain. The nucleotide sequence is TGTGCCAGCAGCTCCCTGGACGGTTTCACCGGGGAGCTGTTTTTT. It encodes CASSSLDGFTGELFF. This CDR3, with the reference TRBV11-2 and TRBJ2-2 proteins standing in past its ends, gives the full variable domain EAGVAQSPRYKIIEKRQSVAFWCNPISGHATLYWYQQILGQGPKLLIQFQNNGVVDDSQLPKDRFSAERLKGVDSTLKIQPAKLEDSAVYLCASSSLDGFTGELFFGEGSRLTVL.